This TCR beta chain derives from a study of blood T cell repertoires in COVID-19. Original processing methods: The assay estimated nucleated cells by amplifying reference gene primers. This table comes from immunoSEQ multiplex PCR, and its TCRdb copy is limited to in-frame clones, with some not included. The D gene and trimming were derived from the DNA, and the V and J assignments and clone size from that table. The table shows under 350,000 clones, with roughly 90% occurring only once. Per the germline V gene, CDR1 is MNHEY and CDR2 is SVGAGI. The germline V and J ends were trimmed by 2 bases and 1 base, with 8 bases remaining between them. There are 14 residues in the CDR3. Participants, roughly 18 to 89 years old, spanned around 26 US areas. Two negative PCRs, clearance, or symptom resolution were required of recovered Cohort 3 donors.

Sequenced: PBMCs or T cells enriched from blood (not recorded which). This chain links TRBV6-5 with TRBJ1-1; D not certain. The sequence was collected from a woman in her thirties or forties who had recovered from COVID-19. The CDR3, as DNA: TGTGCCAGCAGTTACGAGGCCTCGAACACTGAAGCTTTCTTT. Its protein is CASSYEASNTEAFF.